Presented here are 29 T cell receptor beta chains from one specimen sequenced in a study of blood T cell repertoires in COVID-19. Produced via immunoSEQ multiplex PCR; TCRdb's table is partial and in-frame only. This table has 250,000 to 300,000 clones, about 86% appearing once. Source material: peripheral blood. The origin of the receptors is a woman aged 25 to 39 with COVID-19, enrolled during active disease.

The table lists this clone with a few counts. The J gene is TRBJ1-5, the V gene TRBV6-2 or TRBV6-3; D possibly corresponds to TRBD1 (6 bases). CDR3 length equals 16 residues. Trimming took 1 base from V and 7 from J, leaving 17 bases between them. The V gene's germline CDR1 is MNHEY and CDR2 SVGEGT. CDR3 DNA: TGTGCCAGCAGTTACTTCCCGTGGGACATCTCCCAGCCCCAGCATTTT. Translating it yields CASSYFPWDISQPQHF.

In this sample, this clone turned up a few times. The chain couples TRBV18 to TRBJ1-2; the D is unclear. V lost 1 base and J lost 8, with 14 bases in between. Looked up from germline, CDR1 is KGHSH and CDR2 is LQKENI. The CDR3 totals 14 residues. The CDR3 coding sequence is TGTGCCAGCTCACCACGATCGGGGAGGATAGGCTACACCTTC. Its translation: CASSPRSGRIGYTF.

The chain has TRBV4-2 and TRBJ2-7; D unclear. CDR3 length equals 14 residues. V was trimmed by 4 bases and J by 3 bases, leaving 13 bases between them. The germline V gene encodes CDR1 LGHNA and CDR2 YNFKEQ. CDR3 sequence: CASSRRLTYYEQYF. The CDR3 DNA reads as TGTGCCAGCAGCCGCCGTCTAACGTACTACGAGCAGTACTTC.

V is TRBV7-2 and J is TRBJ1-2; possible D gene TRBD1, 6 bases. Looked up from germline, CDR1 is SGHTA and CDR2 is FQGNSA. CDR3 size: 14 residues. Trimming shortened V by 3 bases and J by 4 bases, and 12 bases separated the two germline ends. CDR3 nucleotides: TGTGCCAGCAGCTTTTACGGACAGAGCTATGGCTACACCTTC. Translating gives CASSFYGQSYGYTF.

This chain connects TRBV4-1 to TRBJ2-1; maybe TRBD2 (7 bases). Germline V gene sequence: CDR1 MGHRA, CDR2 YSYEKL. The CDR3 is made up of 16 amino acids. V lost 8 bases, J lost 4 bases, and 21 bases lay in between. The CDR3 bases are TGCGCCAGCCAGGGAGGGGGGAGTCGCGTGTACAATGAGCAGTTCTTC. It specifies CASQGGGSRVYNEQFF.

This chain uses TRBV7-9 with TRBJ1-3; D not certain. Deletions cut 1 base from V and 0 bases from J, with 10 bases between. CDR1 is SEHNR and CDR2 is FQNEAQ in the germline V gene (reference sequence). This CDR3 is built from 16 residues. The CDR3 DNA follows: TGTGCCAGCAGCTTAGACAGATTAACCTCTGGAAACACCATATATTTT. It yields the protein CASSLDRLTSGNTIYF.

This clone came up a few times. The chain combines TRBV18 with TRBJ1-5; D remains unclear. V dropped 6 bases and J dropped 3 bases, with 9 bases sitting between them. Germline V gene data show CDR1 as KGHSH and CDR2 as LQKENI. The CDR3 length is 13 residues. This chain's CDR3 is CASSASSNQPQHF. The CDR3, as DNA: TGTGCCAGCTCTGCCAGTTCCAATCAGCCCCAGCATTTT.

The gene calls are TRBV6-1 and TRBJ1-2; weak D call: TRBD1 (6 bases). Germline CDR1 is MNHNS and CDR2 is SASEGT. CDR3 size: 15 residues. V lost 0 bases to trimming and J lost 5 bases, with 13 bases between them. The CDR3 region has the DNA TGTGCCAGCAGTGAAGCGGGGGCAGATTCATATGGCTACACCTTC. Its protein is CASSEAGADSYGYTF.

The genes are TRBV7-9 and TRBJ2-5; TRBD1 matches 9 bases. The germline V gene encodes CDR1 SEHNR and CDR2 FQNEAQ (reference sequence). There are 16 residues in the CDR3. The J segment lost 0 bases and the V segment lost 5 bases, leaving 7 bases of the junction unmatched. The CDR3 here is CASSGRQGEYQETQYF. In DNA, the CDR3 is TGTGCCAGCAGCGGGCGACAGGGGGAATACCAAGAGACCCAGTACTTC. Filled out from reference TRBV7-9 and TRBJ2-5, the complete variable domain reads DTGVSQNPRHKITKRGQNVTFRCDPISEHNRLYWYRQTLGQGPEFLTYFQNEAQLEKSRLLSDRFSAERPKGSFSTLEIQRTEQGDSAMYLCASSGRQGEYQETQYFGPGTRLLVL.

This chain uses TRBV29-1 with TRBJ1-1; a possible D gene is TRBD1 (6 bases). The CDR3 contains 13 residues. The V gene lost 7 bases and the J gene lost 0 bases, with 12 bases spanning the gap. CDR1 is SQVTM and CDR2 is ANQGSEA in the germline V gene. The CDR3 DNA follows: TGCAGCGGAATCGGACAGCTGAACACTGAAGCTTTCTTT. It encodes CSGIGQLNTEAFF. Drawing the rest from reference TRBV29-1 and TRBJ1-1, the complete variable domain is SAVISQKPSRDICQRGTSLTIQCQVDSQVTMMFWYRQQPGQSLTLIATANQGSEATYESGFVIDKFPISRPNLTFSTLTVSNMSPEDSSIYLCSGIGQLNTEAFFGQGTRLTVV.

The sample holds one count of this clone. This chain connects TRBV4-2 to TRBJ1-5; D not resolved. The CDR3 covers 15 residues. Trimming left V 0 bases short and J 5 bases short, with 11 bases between. CDR1 and CDR2 (germline): LGHNA, YNFKEQ. CDR3 sequence: CASSQDRREDQPQHF. The DNA of the CDR3 is TGTGCCAGCAGCCAAGATAGAAGGGAGGATCAGCCCCAGCATTTT.

Points on this clone: Distinct nucleotide sequences in the sample also encode this CDR3. The rearrangement joins TRBV4-2 to TRBJ2-5; weak D call: TRBD2 (7 bases). The V gene lost 1 base and the J gene lost 5 bases, with 11 bases spanning the gap. The CDR3 runs to 14 residues. CDR1 and CDR2 (germline): LGHNA, YNFKEQ. Here the CDR3 reads CASSQAGGQETQYF. For the CDR3, the DNA is TGTGCCAGCAGCCAAGCGGGGGGCCAGGAGACCCAGTACTTC.

This clone turned up a few times. The genes are TRBV12-5 and TRBJ1-2; 8 positions match TRBD1. Germline lookup yields CDR1 LGHNT and CDR2 FRNRAP. Germline trimming cut 6 bases from V and 0 bases from J; bases unmatched to any gene: 12. The CDR3 loop spans 17 amino acids. This CDR3 is CASGDRGRSRANYGYTF. The CDR3 DNA is TGTGCTAGTGGCGACAGGGGCCGTTCACGGGCTAACTATGGCTACACCTTC.

This clone was counted a few times. The chain has TRBV19 and TRBJ2-2; the match to TRBD1 covers 12 bases. Germline V CDR1 and CDR2: LNHDA, SQIVND (reference sequence). J lost 4 bases, V lost 10 bases, and 7 bases had no gene match. The CDR3 length is 15 residues. The CDR3 reads CATGTGGLGTGELFF. The CDR3 bases are TGTGCCACCGGGACAGGGGGCTTGGGCACCGGGGAGCTGTTTTTT.

The chain uses TRBV3-1 (or the pseudogene TRBV3-2) and TRBJ2-1, with 7 bases aligning to TRBD2. The junction had 9 bases not matched to a gene; V was cut back by 4 bases and J by 3 bases. Germline V gene sequence: CDR1 LGHDT, CDR2 YNNKEL (reference sequence). The CDR3 has 16 residues. The CDR3 is CASSLPRGLYYNEQFF. In DNA form, the CDR3 reads TGTGCCAGCAGCCTCCCACGGGGACTATACTACAATGAGCAGTTCTTC.

The CDR3 here is CASSLGQGREFF. Written as DNA, the CDR3 is TGTGCCAGCAGTTTGGGACAGGGGAGGGAGTTCTTC. The J gene is TRBJ2-1, the V gene TRBV6-2 or TRBV6-3; 10 bases match TRBD1. V shed 4 bases and J 14 bases; nucleotides not matched to a gene: 5. This CDR3 contains 12 residues. Germline values: CDR1 MNHEY, CDR2 SVGEGT.

This chain links TRBV4-1 with TRBJ2-2, with 9 bases that match TRBD1. The V and J ends lost 1 base and 7 bases, in that order; junction bases with no gene match: 13. The CDR3 length is 18 residues. Per the germline V gene, CDR1 is MGHRA and CDR2 is YSYEKL. The CDR3 sequence: CASSQGKGQGLLGGELFF. Here the CDR3 DNA reads TGCGCCAGCAGCCAAGGCAAAGGACAGGGGCTTCTCGGCGGGGAGCTGTTTTTT.

The gene calls are TRBV5-1 and TRBJ1-6, with TRBD1 as a possible D gene (6 bases). Trimming took 4 bases from V and 8 from J, leaving 28 bases between them. The CDR3 is 19 amino acids. Germline CDR1 is SGHRS and CDR2 is YFSETQ. DNA of the CDR3: TGCGCCAGCAGCCTGGGTCGGGGGGGCGCCTCTCAACGGCATTCACCCCTCCACTTT. It yields the protein CASSLGRGGASQRHSPLHF.

The chain is built from TRBV7-8 and TRBJ2-7; 9 bases are shared with TRBD1. V dropped 1 base and J dropped 4; count of bases not matched to a gene: 2. The germline gives CDR1 SGHVS, CDR2 FQNEAQ. The CDR3 contains 14 residues. The CDR3 is CASSLVGTGYEQYF. CDR3 nucleotide sequence: TGTGCCAGCAGCTTAGTCGGGACAGGGTACGAGCAGTACTTC.

This rearrangement joins TRBV19 to TRBJ2-3; D not resolved. The V and J ends lost 3 bases and 2 bases respectively, with 12 bases between them. The germline V gene has CDR1 LNHDA and CDR2 SQIVND (reference sequence). This CDR3 comprises 15 residues. This chain's CDR3 is CASSISLSTTDTQYF. In DNA form, the CDR3 reads TGTGCCAGTAGTATTAGTCTAAGCACCACAGATACGCAGTATTTT.

The V call is TRBV2, the J call TRBJ2-5; TRBD2 might be the D (6 bases). V was cut by 6 bases and J by 0 bases, with 20 bases left in between. The germline CDR1 and CDR2 sequences are SNHLY and FYNNEI. The CDR3 sequence is 17 residues long. The CDR3 nucleotides read TGTGCCAGCAGGGGAGAGGCCGGGAGACAGTACCAAGAGACCCAGTACTTC. Protein sequence: CASRGEAGRQYQETQYF.

The rearrangement uses TRBV3-1 (or the pseudogene TRBV3-2) and TRBJ2-7; 10 nucleotides agree with TRBD2. Germline trimming cut 1 base from V and 0 bases from J; bases unmatched to any gene: 3. Germline lookup yields CDR1 LGHDT and CDR2 YNNKEL (reference sequence). The CDR3 covers 16 residues. CDR3 protein: CASSQASGGHSYEQYF. The CDR3 DNA reads TGTGCCAGCAGCCAAGCTAGCGGGGGCCACTCCTACGAGCAGTACTTC.

This chain connects TRBV7-9 to TRBJ1-2; D unclear. The CDR3 is 14 amino acids. Germline V lookup: CDR1 SEHNR, CDR2 FQNEAQ (reference sequence). The V end lost 1 base, the J end lost 2 bases, and 8 bases lay between the germline ends. This chain's CDR3 is CASSLGGKNYGYTF. The CDR3 DNA follows: TGTGCCAGCAGCTTAGGCGGCAAGAACTATGGCTACACCTTC. Variable domain in full (rest from reference TRBV7-9 and TRBJ1-2): DTGVSQNPRHKITKRGQNVTFRCDPISEHNRLYWYRQTLGQGPEFLTYFQNEAQLEKSRLLSDRFSAERPKGSFSTLEIQRTEQGDSAMYLCASSLGGKNYGYTFGSGTRLTVV.

This chain links TRBV30 with TRBJ2-7; D unclear. Looked up from germline, CDR1 is GTSNPN and CDR2 is SVGIG (reference sequence). V was shortened by 2 bases and J by 5 bases, with 13 bases between the two germline ends. The CDR3 is made up of 13 amino acids. As DNA, the CDR3 is TGTGCCTGGAGTCGTTGGGCCCAGAACGAGCAGTACTTC. Amino acid sequence: CAWSRWAQNEQYF.

The chain recombines TRBV7-2 with TRBJ2-3, with TRBD1 matching 11 bases. CDR1 SGHTA and CDR2 FQGNSA come from the germline V gene. The CDR3 has 13 amino acids. V lost 3 bases to trimming and J lost 9 bases; unmatched junction nucleotides: 2. The CDR3 region has the DNA TGTGCCAGCAGCTTGGGACAGGGGGAGACGCAGTATTTT. This gives the protein CASSLGQGETQYF.

The chain has TRBV7-8 and TRBJ1-1; D perhaps matches TRBD1 (6 bases). Germline CDR1 is SGHVS and CDR2 is FQNEAQ. Trimming pared 5 bases from V and 8 bases from J, leaving 12 bases between. The CDR3 covers 12 residues. The CDR3 loop is CASSPNQGEAFF. The CDR3, as DNA: TGTGCCAGCAGCCCTAATCAGGGGGAAGCTTTCTTT.

V is TRBV5-4 and J is TRBJ2-5; no clear D. Trimming cost V 2 bases and J 3 bases, with 5 bases left between them. The CDR3 is 12 residues long. Germline V gene lookup returns CDR1 SGHNT and CDR2 YYREEE (reference sequence). CDR3 sequence (DNA): TGTGCCAGCAGCTTAACAAAAGAGACCCAGTACTTC. The encoded protein is CASSLTKETQYF.

This chain joins TRBV28 and TRBJ1-2, with D maybe TRBD1 (5 bases). This CDR3 has 14 residues. CDR1 is MDHEN, CDR2 SYDVKM, per germline. Trimming cost V 2 bases and J 4 bases, with 11 bases left between them. This CDR3 is CASSLQGGPYGYTF. CDR3 nucleotides: TGTGCCAGCAGTTTACAGGGAGGTCCCTATGGCTACACCTTC.

The chain is built from TRBV3-1 (or the pseudogene TRBV3-2) and TRBJ1-2; TRBD1 agrees at 9 bases. The J segment lost 1 base and the V segment lost 3 bases, leaving 6 bases of the junction unmatched. The germline CDR1 and CDR2 sequences are LGHDT and YNNKEL (reference sequence). CDR3 size: 16 residues. For the CDR3, the DNA is TGTGCCAGCAGCCAGGGGGACAGGGCCGATAACTATGGCTACACCTTC. It translates to CASSQGDRADNYGYTF.